This T cell receptor (beta chain) came from a study of OX40 agonist ivuxolimab in advanced cancers. Study summary: A partial response was reached by three patients: one with hepatocellular carcinoma and two with cutaneous melanoma.

Assay used: immunoSEQ multiplex PCR; TCRdb lists only in-frame clones, some missing. Among 15,000 to 20,000 clones listed, approximately 82% were seen once. Whole-study results and caveats: Undetermined was the antigen specificity of the expanded peripheral T cells.

The CDR3 is 17 residues long. Germline CDR1 reads SGHVS; CDR2 reads FQNEAQ. The ends were cut back, 1 base at V and 9 bases at J, with 22 bases in the middle. The table lists this clone with a count of one. The antigen remains undetermined. The sample in question was CD4+ or CD8+ T cells sorted from blood, obtained in a trial of the OX40 agonist ivuxolimab. V usage is TRBV7-8 and J usage is TRBJ1-5; D uncertain. The receptor comes from an adult with an advanced solid tumor such as melanoma, head and neck, liver or kidney cancer. The CDR3 loop reads CASSLDKEVFPARPQHF. CDR3 in DNA: TGTGCCAGCAGCTTAGACAAGGAGGTCTTCCCAGCCCGGCCCCAGCATTTT.